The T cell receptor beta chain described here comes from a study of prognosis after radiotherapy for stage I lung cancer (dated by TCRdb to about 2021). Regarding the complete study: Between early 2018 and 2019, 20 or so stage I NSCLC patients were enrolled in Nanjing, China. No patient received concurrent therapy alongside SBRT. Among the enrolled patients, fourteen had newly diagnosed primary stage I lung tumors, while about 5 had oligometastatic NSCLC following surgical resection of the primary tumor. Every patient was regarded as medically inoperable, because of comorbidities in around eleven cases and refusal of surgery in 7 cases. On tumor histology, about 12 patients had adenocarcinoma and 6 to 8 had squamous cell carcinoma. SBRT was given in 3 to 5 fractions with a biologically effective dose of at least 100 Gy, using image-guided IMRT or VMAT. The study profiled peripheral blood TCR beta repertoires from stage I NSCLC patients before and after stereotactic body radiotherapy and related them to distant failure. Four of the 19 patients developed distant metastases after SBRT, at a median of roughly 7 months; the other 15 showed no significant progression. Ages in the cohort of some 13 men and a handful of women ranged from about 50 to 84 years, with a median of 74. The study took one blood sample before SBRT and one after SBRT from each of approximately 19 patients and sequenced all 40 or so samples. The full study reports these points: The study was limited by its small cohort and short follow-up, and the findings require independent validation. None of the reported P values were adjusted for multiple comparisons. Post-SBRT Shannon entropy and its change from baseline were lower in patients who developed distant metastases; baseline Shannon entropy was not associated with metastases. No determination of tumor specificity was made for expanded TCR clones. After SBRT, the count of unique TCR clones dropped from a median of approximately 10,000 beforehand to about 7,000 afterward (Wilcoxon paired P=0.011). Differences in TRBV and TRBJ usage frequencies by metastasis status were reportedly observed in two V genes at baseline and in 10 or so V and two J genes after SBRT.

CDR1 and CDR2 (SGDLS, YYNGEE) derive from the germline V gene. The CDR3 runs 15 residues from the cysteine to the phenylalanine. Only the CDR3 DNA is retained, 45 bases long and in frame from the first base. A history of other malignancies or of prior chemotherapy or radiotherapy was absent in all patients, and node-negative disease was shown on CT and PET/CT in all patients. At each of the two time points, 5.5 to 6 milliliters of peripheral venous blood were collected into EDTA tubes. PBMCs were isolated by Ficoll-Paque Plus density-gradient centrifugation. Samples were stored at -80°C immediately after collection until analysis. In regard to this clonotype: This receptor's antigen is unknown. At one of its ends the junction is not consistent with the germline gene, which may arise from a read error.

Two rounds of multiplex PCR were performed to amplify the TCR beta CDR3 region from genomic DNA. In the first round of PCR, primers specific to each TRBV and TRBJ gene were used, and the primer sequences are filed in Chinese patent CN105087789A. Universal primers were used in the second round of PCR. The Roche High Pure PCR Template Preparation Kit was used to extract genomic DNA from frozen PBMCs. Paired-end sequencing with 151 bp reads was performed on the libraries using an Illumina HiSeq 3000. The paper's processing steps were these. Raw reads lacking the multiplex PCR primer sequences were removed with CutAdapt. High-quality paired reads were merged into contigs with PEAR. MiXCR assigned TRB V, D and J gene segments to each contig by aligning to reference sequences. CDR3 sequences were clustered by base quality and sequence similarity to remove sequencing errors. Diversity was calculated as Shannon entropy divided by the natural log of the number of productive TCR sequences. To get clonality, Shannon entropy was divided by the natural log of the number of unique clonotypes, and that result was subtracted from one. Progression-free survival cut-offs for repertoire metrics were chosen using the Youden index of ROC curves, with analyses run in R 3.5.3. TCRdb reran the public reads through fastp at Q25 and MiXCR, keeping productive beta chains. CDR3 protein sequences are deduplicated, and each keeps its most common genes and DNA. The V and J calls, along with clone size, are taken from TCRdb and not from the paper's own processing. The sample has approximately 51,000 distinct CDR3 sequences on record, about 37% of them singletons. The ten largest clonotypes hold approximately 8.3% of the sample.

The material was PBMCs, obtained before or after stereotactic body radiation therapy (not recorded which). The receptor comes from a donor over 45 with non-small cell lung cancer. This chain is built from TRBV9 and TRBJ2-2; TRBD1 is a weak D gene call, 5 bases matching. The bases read TGTGCCAGCAGAGTAGAAACAGGCCTAGCCGGGGAGCTGTTTTTT. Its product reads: CASRVETGLAGELFF.